This TCR beta chain was profiled in a study of blood T cell repertoires in COVID-19. At the level of the study: Both acute and convalescent COVID-19 samples were obtained from the United States, Italy and Spain. T cells, B-cell-depleted T cells, or PBMCs supplied cDNA or gDNA.

Authors' analysis steps: Reference gene primer amplification in the assay estimated nucleated cell counts. The assay was immunoSEQ multiplex PCR, and TCRdb's table has in-frame clones only and misses some. V and J calls and clone size come straight from that table; D and trimming were deduced from the DNA. The sample holds over 100,000 clones, more than 75% seen once. V was cut by 2 bases and J by 1 base, with 11 bases left in between. Germline V lookup: CDR1 MNHEY, CDR2 SMNVEV (reference sequence). This CDR3 region has 15 residues. This TCR was recovered from a man in his forties or fifties with acute or convalescent COVID-19. Input material: peripheral blood. The gene calls are TRBV27 and TRBJ1-1, with TRBD1 as a possible D gene (6 bases). The CDR3 spells CASSLEGTRNTEAFF. The CDR3 DNA reads TGTGCCAGCAGTTTAGAGGGGACAAGGAACACTGAAGCTTTCTTT.